This TCR beta chain emerged from a study of identifying expanded T cells in peripheral blood. Study-level points and caveats: Technical replicates showed roughly 1.2 changed clones; two weeks 15 to 20; four weeks 19.

No infections or other immune events were documented during collection. With respect to this clone: Its specificity is not known.

From germline, CDR1 is MGHRA and CDR2 YSYEKL. The CDR3 is 14 residues long. Using immunoSEQ multiplex PCR, the repertoire was profiled, and TCRdb retains in-frame clones only, with some absent. Counted here are some 97,000 clones, 80% to 90% occurring once; the ten biggest clones make up just over 5.5%. The V gene is TRBV4-1, the J gene TRBJ2-5; a possible D gene is TRBD2 (6 bases). The J call may be in error: the DNA end matches TRBJ2-7 better. Specimen: blood. The sequence derives from a person between 18 and 69 years old in good health. The CDR3 region is CASSTTSSGYEQYF. For the CDR3, the DNA is TGCGCCAGCAGCACCACTAGCTCCGGTTACGAGCAGTACTTC.